One and the same sample provided the 12 T cell receptor beta chains below, sequenced in a study of breast tumors, draining lymph nodes, adjacent tissues. TCRdb used MiXCR to reprocess the multiplex PCR reads, holding one entry per CDR3 protein. The profile covers 13,000 or so distinct CDR3 sequences, with about 62% appearing a single time and about 53% taken by the ten largest. The sequenced material came from tumor-adjacent breast tissue. The receptors come from a female donor with breast cancer. Some clones in this sample may be carry-over from other donors' samples.

This clonotype was counted many times. A much larger clone lies a single base off, so this may be a read error. The V call is TRBV20-1, the J call TRBJ2-7; TRBD1 matches at 8 bases. Germline CDR1 DFQATT, CDR2 SNEGSKA (reference sequence). The CDR3 extends over 14 amino acids. V lost 2 bases to trimming and J lost 6 bases; unmatched junction nucleotides: 9. CDR3 region: CSARPTGVISEQYF. DNA of the CDR3: TGCAGTGCTAGACCGACAGGGGTTATATCCGAGCAGTACTTC.

Comment on this clonotype: The final CDR3 position lacks the conserved phenylalanine or tryptophan, pointing to a likely read error. The gene calls are TRBV2 and TRBJ1-5; D unresolved. The CDR3 is 15 residues long. The germline V gene has CDR1 SNHLY and CDR2 FYNNEI. The CDR3 sequence: CASSDFVGLNQPQHS. CDR3 nucleotide sequence: TGCGCCAGCAGTGATTTTGTAGGCCTCAATCAGCCCCAGCATTCT.

This chain joins TRBV2 and TRBJ2-1; D unresolved. The germline V gene encodes CDR1 SNHLY and CDR2 FYNNEI. V shed 7 bases and J shed 8 bases, with 15 bases lying between them. There are 13 residues in the CDR3. The CDR3 sequence is CASNMEWADEQFF. The CDR3 region has the DNA TGTGCCAGCAATATGGAGTGGGCGGATGAGCAGTTCTTC.

J is TRBJ1-2 and V is TRBV2; 8 nucleotides agree with TRBD1. Germline lookup yields CDR1 SNHLY and CDR2 FYNNEI. V lost 6 bases, J lost 6 bases, and 9 bases stayed unmatched. There are 14 residues in the CDR3. The CDR3 sequence is CASRFKMTGDGYTF. The CDR3 DNA sequence: TGTGCCAGCAGATTTAAAATGACAGGGGATGGCTACACCTTC.

This clonotype has more than one count but fewer than ten. The chain is built from TRBV24-1 and TRBJ1-2; 9 bases are a match to TRBD1. The CDR3 is 14 residues long. V was pared by 10 bases and J by 4 bases, with 9 bases of the junction left unmatched. Germline assignment: CDR1 KGHDR and CDR2 SFDVKD. This chain's CDR3 is CATEGQGSGYGYTF. CDR3 in DNA: TGTGCCACGGAGGGACAGGGCTCCGGCTATGGCTACACCTTC.

This clonotype was seen a handful of times. A much larger clonotype is one base distant, so this may be a read error. This chain joins TRBV6-4 and TRBJ1-1; D perhaps matches TRBD1 (5 bases). V lost 5 bases and J 7 bases, leaving 14 bases between the germline ends. CDR3 length equals 13 residues. The germline CDR1 and CDR2 sequences are MRHNA and SNTAGT. The CDR3 coding sequence is TGTGCCAGCAGTCGGGACGTTGACAGTGAAGCTTTCTTT. It codes for CASSRDVDSEAFF.

This rearrangement joins TRBV7-9 to TRBJ2-5, with 16 bases identical to TRBD2. The germline V gene has CDR1 SEHNR and CDR2 FQNEAQ (reference sequence). The CDR3 contains 17 residues. V trimming: 4 bases; J trimming: 1 base; junction bases outside the gene matches: 3. CDR3 sequence: CASSSGLAGGLQETQYF. The CDR3 DNA reads as TGTGCCAGCAGCTCGGGACTAGCGGGAGGGCTCCAAGAGACCCAGTACTTC.

The chain carries TRBV30 and TRBJ2-5; TRBD1 might be the D (5 bases). The CDR3 extends over 13 amino acids. Germline values: CDR1 GTSNPN, CDR2 SVGIG (reference sequence). Trimming pared 1 base from V and 1 base from J, leaving 7 bases between. This chain's CDR3 is CAWSGQIQETQYF. The CDR3 nucleotides are TGTGCCTGGAGTGGACAGATCCAAGAGACCCAGTACTTC.

The J gene is TRBJ2-3, the V gene TRBV4-2; D may be TRBD1 or TRBD2 (5 bases each). The CDR3 contains 13 residues. Germline V gene lookup returns CDR1 LGHNA and CDR2 YNFKEQ. Trimming removed 4 bases from V and 5 bases from J, with 10 bases in between. For the CDR3, the DNA is TGTGCCAGCAGCCCCGAGAGGGGAGATACGCAGTATTTT. It codes for CASSPERGDTQYF.

For this clonotype: Compared with germline, one end of the junction differs, possibly owing to a read error. This chain links TRBV14 with TRBJ1-2, with a tentative D call TRBD1 (5 bases). This CDR3 contains 13 residues. Germline CDR1 and CDR2: SGHDN and FVKESK. The CDR3 loop is CASSRGEYYGCTF. CDR3 DNA sequence: TGTGCCAGCAGCCGAGGGGAGTACTATGGCTGCACCTTC.

This clonotype showed up many times. One end of the junction fails to match germline, which may point to a read error. V gene TRBV5-6 combines with J gene TRBJ2-3; TRBD1 matches at 7 bases. CDR1 and CDR2 from the germline V gene are SGHDT and YYEEEE. The CDR3 loop spans 15 amino acids. The CDR3 reads CASCFTGTGTDTQYF. CDR3 nucleotides: TGTGCCAGCTGCTTCACAGGGACAGGCACAGATACGCAGTATTTT. Full variable domain (outside the CDR3, taken from reference TRBV5-6 and TRBJ2-3): DAGVTQSPTHLIKTRGQQVTLRCSPKSGHDTVSWYQQALGQGPQFIFQYYEEEERQRGNFPDRFSGHQFPNYSSELNVNALLLGDSALYLCASCFTGTGTDTQYFGPGTRLTVL.

This chain uses TRBV24-1 with TRBJ2-7; a possible D gene is TRBD1 (7 bases). The V end was cut by 10 bases, the J end by 3 bases, with 21 bases between. CDR3 size: 15 residues. The germline V gene encodes CDR1 KGHDR and CDR2 SFDVKD. The CDR3 DNA sequence: TGTGCCACGGAGGGACGGACAGGCGTATACTACGAGCAGTACTTC. It specifies CATEGRTGVYYEQYF.